This T cell receptor (beta chain) was recovered during a study of T-cell reconstitution after alpha-beta-depleted transplantation in children. Germline loops: CDR1 DFQATT, CDR2 SNEGSKA (reference sequence). V lost 0 bases to trimming and J lost 7 bases; unmatched junction nucleotides: 4. The CDR3 runs 15 residues. This clonotype has a handful of counts. This sample's TCRbeta library carried unique molecular identifier barcodes. TCRdb re-called the PCR reads with MiXCR, one entry per CDR3 protein. The sample yields approximately 350,000 distinct CDR3 sequences, under 13% seen once. The gene calls are TRBV20-1 and TRBJ1-6, with 9 bases that match TRBD1. This TCR derives from a human donor who donated a stem cell graft to a child with acute lymphoblastic leukemia. Sequencing used PBMCs from the stem cell graft donor, obtained from the stem cell graft. CDR3 coding DNA: TGCAGTGCTAGAGACTACGGACAGGGGAATTCACCCCTCCACTTT. This gives the protein CSARDYGQGNSPLHF.